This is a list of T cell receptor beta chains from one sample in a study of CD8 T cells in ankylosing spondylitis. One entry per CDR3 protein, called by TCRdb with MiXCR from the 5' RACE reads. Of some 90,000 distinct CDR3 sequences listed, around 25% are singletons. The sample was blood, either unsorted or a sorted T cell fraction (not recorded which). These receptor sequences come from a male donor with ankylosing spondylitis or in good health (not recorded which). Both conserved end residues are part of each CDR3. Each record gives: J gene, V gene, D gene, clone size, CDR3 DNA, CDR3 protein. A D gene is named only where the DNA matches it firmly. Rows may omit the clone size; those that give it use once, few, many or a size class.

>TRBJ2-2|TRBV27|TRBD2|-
TGTGCCAGCAGTTTTTTAGCGGGGGGGAACACCGGGGAGCTGTTTTTT
CASSFLAGGNTGELFF
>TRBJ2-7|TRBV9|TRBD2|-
TGTGCCAGCAGCATTACTAGCGATAACTACGAGCAGTACTTC
CASSITSDNYEQYF
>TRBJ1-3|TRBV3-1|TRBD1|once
TGTGCCAGCAGACACGAACAGGGGAGAGGGTCTGGAAACACCATATATTTT
CASRHEQGRGSGNTIYF
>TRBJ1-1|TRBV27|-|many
TGTGCCAGCAGTTTACAGGGACGAGGTCGAACTGAAGCTTTCTTT
CASSLQGRGRTEAFF
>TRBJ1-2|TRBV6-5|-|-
TGTGCCAGCTTCGACGGTAACTATGGCTACACCTTC
CASFDGNYGYTF
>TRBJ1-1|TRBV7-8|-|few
TGTGCCAGCAGCTACCGGGAGGCGAACACTGAAGCTTTCTTT
CASSYREANTEAFF
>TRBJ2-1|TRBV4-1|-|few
TGCGCCAGCAGCCAAGATCCGGACCCCCTAAGTGAGCAGTTCTTC
CASSQDPDPLSEQFF
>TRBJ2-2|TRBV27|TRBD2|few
TGTGCCAGCAGTTCGGCGGGACTAGCGGGGGGCAACACCGGGGAGCTGTTTTTT
CASSSAGLAGGNTGELFF
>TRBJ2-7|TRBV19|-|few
TGTGCCAGTATCGGCAGGGGCGACCACGAGCAGTACTTC
CASIGRGDHEQYF
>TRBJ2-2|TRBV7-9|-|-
TGTGCCAGCAGCTTCGGTAGCGTTCCGAACACCGGGGAGCTGTTTTTT
CASSFGSVPNTGELFF
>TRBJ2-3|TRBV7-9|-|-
TGTGCCAGCAGCCCCCGGGGTAGCGGAATCACAGATACGCAGTATTTT
CASSPRGSGITDTQYF
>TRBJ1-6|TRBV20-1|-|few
TGCAGTGCTTCCTTCGGGACACAAAATAATTCACCCCTCCACTTT
CSASFGTQNNSPLHF
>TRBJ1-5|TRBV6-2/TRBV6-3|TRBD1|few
TGTGCCAGCAGTTACCCTAGGACAGGGGGCCTTTATAGCAATCAGCCCCAGCATTTT
CASSYPRTGGLYSNQPQHF
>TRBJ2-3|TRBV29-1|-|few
TGCAGCGTTCTGAAGGGGCCCGATACGCAGTATTTT
CSVLKGPDTQYF
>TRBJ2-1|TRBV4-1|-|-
TGCGCCAGCTCCGGCGGAGCACCCTACAATGAGCAGTTCTTC
CASSGGAPYNEQFF
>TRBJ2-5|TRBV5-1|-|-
TGCGCCAGCAGCGGCCCCTTCCCAGGGGAGACCCAGTACTTC
CASSGPFPGETQYF
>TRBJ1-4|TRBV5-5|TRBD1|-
TGTGCCAGCAGCCTGACAGGGATAACTCTTGGAAAACTGTTTTTT
CASSLTGITLGKLFF
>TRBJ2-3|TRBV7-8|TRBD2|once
TGTGCCAGCAGCCATCCGACTAGCGGGGGAGGAGATACGCAGTATTTT
CASSHPTSGGGDTQYF
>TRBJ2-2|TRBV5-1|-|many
TGCGCCAGCTTACGTTCGTTAGGGCCGAACACCGGGGAGCTGTTTTTT
CASLRSLGPNTGELFF
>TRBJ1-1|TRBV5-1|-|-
TGCGCCAGCAGCTTAGGACAGACAATGAACACTGAAGCTTTCTTT
CASSLGQTMNTEAFF
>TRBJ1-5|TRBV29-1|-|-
TGCAGCGTTCAGACGGAGAGCAATCAGCCCCAGCATTTT
CSVQTESNQPQHF
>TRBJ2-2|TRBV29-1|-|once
TGCAGCGTTACGCCGCACAGGAACACCGGGGAGCTGTTTTTC
CSVTPHRNTGELFF
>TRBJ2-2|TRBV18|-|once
TGTGCCAGCTCACCGGGGCTACGAAACACCGGGGAGCTGTTTTTT
CASSPGLRNTGELFF
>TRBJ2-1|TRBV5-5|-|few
TGTGCCAGCAGCTTGTCTTTAGGGGGGGTGGCTTACAATGAGCAGTTCTTC
CASSLSLGGVAYNEQFF
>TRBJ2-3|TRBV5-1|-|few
TGCGCCAGCAGCCTGCATGTGGCAGATACGCAGTATTTT
CASSLHVADTQYF
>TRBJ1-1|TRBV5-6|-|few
TGTGCCAGCAGTTCTGCGTCCCCTGAAGCTTTCTTT
CASSSASPEAFF
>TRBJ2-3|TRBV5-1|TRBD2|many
TGCGCCAGCAGCCGAGTCTTAGCGGGATCCCCATCAGATACGCAGTATTTT
CASSRVLAGSPSDTQYF
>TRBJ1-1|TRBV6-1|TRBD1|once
TGTGCCAGCAGTCAACAGGGGGTGAACACTGAAGCTTTCTTT
CASSQQGVNTEAFF
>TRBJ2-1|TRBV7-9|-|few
TGTGCCAGCAGCCCCGCCGGGTGGACTGGTTACAATGAGCAGTTCTTC
CASSPAGWTGYNEQFF
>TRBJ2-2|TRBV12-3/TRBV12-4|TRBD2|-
TGTGCCAGCAGTTCAACCGGGACTACGACCGGGGAGCTGTTTTTT
CASSSTGTTTGELFF
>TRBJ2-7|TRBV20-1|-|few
TGCAGTGCTAGAGTGGGGTGGGAGCAGTACTTC
CSARVGWEQYF
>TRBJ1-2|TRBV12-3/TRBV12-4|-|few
TGTGCCAGCAGTTTAAAGGAGCTCGGGGGTCCCAGTGGCTACACCTTC
CASSLKELGGPSGYTF
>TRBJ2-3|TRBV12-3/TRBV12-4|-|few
TGTGCCAGCAGTTTAGCGCCCAGGGATACGCAGTATTTT
CASSLAPRDTQYF
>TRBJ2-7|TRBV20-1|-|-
TGCAGTGTATTAACTAGCCACGAGCAGTACTTC
CSVLTSHEQYF
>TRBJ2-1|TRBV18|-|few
TGTGCCAGCTCCCGAGGGGCGGGGGAGCAGTTCTTC
CASSRGAGEQFF
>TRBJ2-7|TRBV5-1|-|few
TGCGCCAGCAGCTTGGGCGCCCTCTTCTCCTACGAGCAGTACTTC
CASSLGALFSYEQYF
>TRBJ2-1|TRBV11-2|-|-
TGTGCCAGCAGCTTACGGGTAGTTGTCCAGTTCTTC
CASSLRVVVQFF
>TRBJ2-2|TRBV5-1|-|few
TGCGCCAGCAGCTTTTTGTCGGGGGCCCTCACCGGGGAGCTGTTTTTT
CASSFLSGALTGELFF
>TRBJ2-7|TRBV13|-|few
TGTGCCAGCTTGTGGCGAGGAAACACCTACGAGCAGTACTTC
CASLWRGNTYEQYF
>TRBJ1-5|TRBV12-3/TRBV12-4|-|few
TGTGCCAGCACATTCAGGGATCAGCCCCAGCATTTT
CASTFRDQPQHF
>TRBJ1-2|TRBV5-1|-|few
TGCGCCAGCAGCTTGGAGGGCGGCAGTAACTATGGCTACACCTTC
CASSLEGGSNYGYTF
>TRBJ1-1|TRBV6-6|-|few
TGTGCCAGCAGTTACGATTTTTCCACTGAAGCTTTCTTT
CASSYDFSTEAFF
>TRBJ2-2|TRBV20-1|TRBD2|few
TGCAGTGCTAGTCATAGCGGGGGCACCGGGGAGCTGTTTTTT
CSASHSGGTGELFF
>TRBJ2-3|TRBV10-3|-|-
TGTGCCATCAGCCGGGACCGTGGGAGCACAGATACGCAGTATTTT
CAISRDRGSTDTQYF
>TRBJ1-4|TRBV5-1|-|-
TGCGCCAGCAGCTTGGGGGACCGCGAAAAACTGTTTTTT
CASSLGDREKLFF
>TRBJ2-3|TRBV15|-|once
TGTGCCACCAGCGTTAATAGCGATTCCCCCACAGATACGCAGTATTTT
CATSVNSDSPTDTQYF
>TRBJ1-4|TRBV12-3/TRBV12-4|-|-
TGTGCCAGCAGTTTATCGTCGGGAGGGAGTGAAAAACTGTTTTTT
CASSLSSGGSEKLFF
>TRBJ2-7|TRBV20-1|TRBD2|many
TGCAGTGCCCTTCGCATGAGGCTAGCGGGAGCGTCCTACGAGCAGTACTTC
CSALRMRLAGASYEQYF
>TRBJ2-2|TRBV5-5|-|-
TGTGCCAGCAGCTTGATGCCGAAGGGCTCAGGGGAGCTGTTTTTT
CASSLMPKGSGELFF
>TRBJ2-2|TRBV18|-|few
TGTGCCAGCTCACAGATAAGGATATCGGAGAACACCGGGGAGCTGTTTTTT
CASSQIRISENTGELFF
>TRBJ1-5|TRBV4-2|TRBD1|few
TGTGCCAGCAGTCCTAGACAGGGTGAACAGCCCCAGCATTTT
CASSPRQGEQPQHF
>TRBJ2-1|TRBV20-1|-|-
TGCAGTGCTAGAGATTGGCGAGACTACAATGAGCAGTTCTTC
CSARDWRDYNEQFF
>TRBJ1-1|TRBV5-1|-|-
TGCGCCAGCAGGCCCTCGGGACAAACGAACACTGAAGCTTTCTTT
CASRPSGQTNTEAFF
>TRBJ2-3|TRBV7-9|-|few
TGTGCCAGCAGCGCCAGCACAGATACGCAGTATTTT
CASSASTDTQYF
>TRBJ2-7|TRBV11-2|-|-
TGTGCCAGCAGCCACAGGGAATGGGGCTGGTCCTACGAGCAGTACTTC
CASSHREWGWSYEQYF
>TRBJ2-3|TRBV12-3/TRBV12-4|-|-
TGTGCCAGCAGTTCCACTTATTACACAGATACGCAGTATTTT
CASSSTYYTDTQYF
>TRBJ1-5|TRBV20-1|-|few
TGCAGTGCTAGTAGGGTTCGTGGGGGGTCAAATCAGCCCCAGCATTTT
CSASRVRGGSNQPQHF
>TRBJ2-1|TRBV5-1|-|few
TGCGCCAGCAGCTCGGGACCGGAGGCCGCCAATGAGCAGTTCTTC
CASSSGPEAANEQFF
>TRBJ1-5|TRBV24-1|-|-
TGTGCCACCAGTGGGCGGGGCCCCTGCTACACCGTATACAATCAGCCCCAGCATTTT
CATSGRGPCYTVYNQPQHF